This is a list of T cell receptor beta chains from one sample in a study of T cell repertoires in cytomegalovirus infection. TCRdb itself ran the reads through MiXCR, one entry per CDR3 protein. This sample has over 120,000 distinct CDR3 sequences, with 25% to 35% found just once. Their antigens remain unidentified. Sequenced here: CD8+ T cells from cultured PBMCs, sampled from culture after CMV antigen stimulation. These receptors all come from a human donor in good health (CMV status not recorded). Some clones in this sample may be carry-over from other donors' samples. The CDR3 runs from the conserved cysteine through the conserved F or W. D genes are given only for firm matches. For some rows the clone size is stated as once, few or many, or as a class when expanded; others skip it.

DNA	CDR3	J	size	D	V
TGTGCCAGCAGTTTTCCCCCAGGGGCCTATGGCTACACCTTC	CASSFPPGAYGYTF	TRBJ1-2	NA	NA	TRBV28
TGTGCCAGCAGACCAGGGGGCGCGGGTGGAAACACCATATATTTT	CASRPGGAGGNTIYF	TRBJ1-3	many	TRBD1	TRBV6-1
TGCGCCAGCAGCCCTCAAATCAGGGGACTGGACCAAGAGACCCAGTACTTC	CASSPQIRGLDQETQYF	TRBJ2-5	few	NA	TRBV4-1
TGTGCCAGCAGTTCTCCCCTCTCCTATAATTCACCCCTCCACTTT	CASSSPLSYNSPLHF	TRBJ1-6	few	NA	TRBV27
TGTGCCAGCAGCTCCCTATTAAGGCGGATTTCCGAAGATCCCCTCCACTTT	CASSSLLRRISEDPLHF	TRBJ1-6	many	NA	TRBV7-8
TGCGCCAGCAGTCGGAGTAGCGGGGGGGCGACAGATACGCAGTATTTT	CASSRSSGGATDTQYF	TRBJ2-3	NA	TRBD2	TRBV23-1
TGCAGGCGAAAACAGGGCCAGCCCCAGCATTTT	CRRKQGQPQHF	TRBJ1-5	NA	NA	TRBV20-1
TGTGCCAGCAGCTATTTACGCGAGCAGTACTTC	CASSYLREQYF	TRBJ2-7	NA	NA	TRBV7-3
TGTGCCAGCAGCTTGCAGGGGGTGGAATTCGCCCAGTACTTC	CASSLQGVEFAQYF	TRBJ2-5	NA	TRBD1	TRBV5-6
TGCAGCGTTGAAACAGGGACAGGAAACACCATATATTTT	CSVETGTGNTIYF	TRBJ1-3	NA	NA	TRBV29-1
TGTGCCAGCTCACCCTTAAGACTAGAAGGATCAGGTACGCAGTATTTT	CASSPLRLEGSGTQYF	TRBJ2-3	many	NA	TRBV18
TGTGCCAGTACCACCCAGACCTACCCGGATGAGCAGTTCTTC	CASTTQTYPDEQFF	TRBJ2-1	many	NA	TRBV19
TGTGCCAGTAGTATAGTCCAGGGGTACAATCAGCCCCAGCATTTT	CASSIVQGYNQPQHF	TRBJ1-5	NA	NA	TRBV19
TGTGCCAGCAGCCCGCAGACAGGATTTGGTCAGCCCCAGCATTTT	CASSPQTGFGQPQHF	TRBJ1-5	few	NA	TRBV7-8
TGCAGCGTTGATCACCAGCCGGGGTACACCTTC	CSVDHQPGYTF	TRBJ1-2	NA	NA	TRBV29-1
TGCGCCAGCAGCCACAGCCTCAATCAGCCCCAGCATTTT	CASSHSLNQPQHF	TRBJ1-5	few	NA	TRBV4-1
TGCGCCAGCAGATTAGGGGGCGACACCGGGGAGCTGTTTTTT	CASRLGGDTGELFF	TRBJ2-2	few	TRBD1	TRBV10-2
TGTGCCAGCAGCTTCGGGGAGGCGAACACCGGGGAGCTGTTTTTT	CASSFGEANTGELFF	TRBJ2-2	many	NA	TRBV7-6
TGTGCCAGCAGTTTAAGGGCCCACTACGAGCAGTACTTC	CASSLRAHYEQYF	TRBJ2-7	few	NA	TRBV27
TGTGCCAGCAGTTTAGGACTAGCGTTCGATGAGCAGTTCTTC	CASSLGLAFDEQFF	TRBJ2-1	many	TRBD2	TRBV28
TGTGCCAGCAGAACGACGCCGGGACAGGGTGGTTCACCCCTCCACTTT	CASRTTPGQGGSPLHF	TRBJ1-6	few	TRBD1	TRBV7-2
TGTGCCAGCAGTTTACTGGGGGGTACTGAAGCTTTCTTT	CASSLLGGTEAFF	TRBJ1-1	many	NA	TRBV27
TGTGCCAGCAGCCAAGGAAGGACTAGTACGGACATTCAGTACTTC	CASSQGRTSTDIQYF	TRBJ2-4	few	TRBD2	TRBV3-1
TGTGCCAGCAGCTCCGGGACAGGTTTCTACAATGAGCAGTTCTTC	CASSSGTGFYNEQFF	TRBJ2-1	NA	TRBD1	TRBV7-4
TGCAGTGCTAGAGGGAGCAGGGTTGGGGCCAAAAACATTCAGTACTTC	CSARGSRVGAKNIQYF	TRBJ2-4	NA	NA	TRBV20-1
TGTGCCAGCAGCCAAACAGGGCCAGATACGCAGTATTTT	CASSQTGPDTQYF	TRBJ2-3	NA	NA	TRBV11-2
TGTGCCAGCTCACCAAGAGGGGATGGCTACACCTTC	CASSPRGDGYTF	TRBJ1-2	many	NA	TRBV18
TGTGCCAGCAGTGAAGGACAGGGGTGGCACAATGAGCAGTTCTTC	CASSEGQGWHNEQFF	TRBJ2-1	few	TRBD1	TRBV2
TGTGCCAGCAGCGAGACAGGGGGCCTGAACACTGAAGCTTTCTTT	CASSETGGLNTEAFF	TRBJ1-1	few	TRBD1	TRBV7-6
TGTGCCAGCAGCTCTTCAGGGGTCCCGGGGCAGTTCTTC	CASSSSGVPGQFF	TRBJ2-1	NA	NA	TRBV7-9
TGTGCCACCAGCAGCCGTTGGGACAGGGTATGGGATGGCTACACCTTC	CATSSRWDRVWDGYTF	TRBJ1-2	few	TRBD1	TRBV15
TGTGCCATCAGTCCACTTCGACTAGCGACAGATACGCAGTATTTT	CAISPLRLATDTQYF	TRBJ2-3	NA	TRBD2	TRBV28
TGTGCCAGCAGCGGAAAAGGGACAGGGAACGCTTATGGCTACACCTTC	CASSGKGTGNAYGYTF	TRBJ1-2	once	TRBD1	TRBV9
TGTGCCAGTAGTATAGTAAGCAGGGGAGGCAAAAACATTCAGTACTTC	CASSIVSRGGKNIQYF	TRBJ2-4	NA	NA	TRBV19
TGTGCCAGCAGCTCAGGACAGGGGACGGCCAAAAACATTCAGTACTTC	CASSSGQGTAKNIQYF	TRBJ2-4	many	TRBD1	TRBV7-6
TGTGCCAGCAGCTCTTGGAAAAAGGGCGGGGAGCTGTTTTTT	CASSSWKKGGELFF	TRBJ2-2	NA	NA	TRBV11-3
TGTGCCATCAGTGCCGGCGGGGGGGCAAGGGATGAGCAGTTCTTC	CAISAGGGARDEQFF	TRBJ2-1	few	TRBD2	TRBV10-3
TGTGCCAGCAGTTACTCCAGGACTTCCTACGAGCAGTACTTC	CASSYSRTSYEQYF	TRBJ2-7	NA	NA	TRBV6-5
TGTGCCAGCAGTCTCGAGAGAGGGAGCATGAACACTGAAGCTTTCTTT	CASSLERGSMNTEAFF	TRBJ1-1	NA	NA	TRBV6-2/TRBV6-3
TGTGCCAGCAGCCCCGGGACCGCGCCCGTCGGGGAGCTGTTTTTT	CASSPGTAPVGELFF	TRBJ2-2	few	NA	TRBV7-9
TGCGCCAGCAGCCAAGGACAGGGGGTAAGGACTGAAGCTTTCTTT	CASSQGQGVRTEAFF	TRBJ1-1	many	TRBD1	TRBV4-1
TGTGCCAGCAGTTCCGACAAATACGAGCAGTACTTC	CASSSDKYEQYF	TRBJ2-7	few	NA	TRBV27